A selection of T cell receptor beta chains follows, all from one sample in a study of spatial heterogeneity in lung cancer. One entry per CDR3 protein results from TCRdb running MiXCR on the 5' RACE reads. The sample consists of about 50,000 distinct CDR3 sequences, approximately 7.6% of them appearing once. The input for sequencing was PBMCs, taken at surgery. Receptor source: a female donor with early-stage non-small cell lung cancer. CDR3s include the opening cysteine and the closing phenylalanine or tryptophan. Fields, in order: V gene, D gene, clone size, J gene, CDR3 protein, CDR3 DNA. The D gene is left open where the match is weak. The size of a clone is reported for some rows only, either as once, few or many, or as a class for expanded clones.

V: TRBV19; D: TRBD1; size: NA; J: TRBJ2-2; CDR3: CASRKGQGANTGELFF; DNA: TGTGCCAGTAGGAAAGGTCAGGGGGCGAACACCGGGGAGCTGTTTTTT
V: TRBV29-1; D: TRBD2; size: NA; J: TRBJ2-3; CDR3: CSVAVAGGPDTQYF; DNA: TGCAGCGTTGCCGTGGCGGGGGGGCCCGATACGCAGTATTTT
V: TRBV20-1; D: TRBD1; size: many; J: TRBJ1-2; CDR3: CSASTGDGYTF; DNA: TGCAGTGCCTCCACAGGGGATGGCTACACCTTC
V: TRBV18; D: NA; size: few; J: TRBJ2-3; CDR3: CASSPLSGTDTQYF; DNA: TGTGCCAGCTCACCCCTTTCAGGGACAGATACGCAGTATTTT
V: TRBV7-8; D: NA; size: NA; J: TRBJ2-6; CDR3: CASSYVRGGVNSGANVLTF; DNA: TGTGCCAGCAGCTACGTGAGGGGGGGAGTTAACTCTGGGGCCAACGTCCTGACTTTC
V: TRBV14; D: NA; size: few; J: TRBJ1-6; CDR3: CASSQVGGLANSPLHF; DNA: TGTGCCAGCAGCCAAGTCGGGGGCCTGGCTAATTCACCCCTCCACTTT
V: TRBV4-1; D: TRBD1; size: many; J: TRBJ2-5; CDR3: CASSHLQGWGETQYF; DNA: TGCGCCAGCAGCCATCTACAGGGGTGGGGTGAGACCCAGTACTTC
V: TRBV12-3/TRBV12-4; D: NA; size: few; J: TRBJ2-3; CDR3: CASSKGSVRVADTQYF; DNA: TGTGCCAGCAGCAAAGGGAGCGTCAGGGTAGCGGATACGCAGTATTTT
V: TRBV5-6; D: NA; size: NA; J: TRBJ2-3; CDR3: CASSLNGQGHATDTQYF; DNA: TGTGCCAGCAGCTTAAATGGGCAGGGCCATGCAACAGATACGCAGTATTTT
V: TRBV19; D: NA; size: few; J: TRBJ1-1; CDR3: CASSIAGGGPGTEAFF; DNA: TGTGCCAGTAGTATAGCAGGTGGCGGCCCGGGCACTGAAGCTTTCTTT
V: TRBV29-1; D: NA; size: few; J: TRBJ1-1; CDR3: CSVVLIAVRITAFF; DNA: TGCAGCGTTGTTTTGATCGCCGTACGGATTACAGCTTTCTTT
V: TRBV18; D: NA; size: NA; J: TRBJ1-2; CDR3: CASSPGPDYGYTF; DNA: TGTGCCAGCTCACCGGGGCCAGACTATGGCTACACCTTC
V: TRBV6-6; D: NA; size: few; J: TRBJ2-5; CDR3: CASSPDPGGIQETQYF; DNA: TGTGCCAGCAGTCCGGACCCGGGGGGCATCCAAGAGACCCAGTACTTC
V: TRBV4-1; D: NA; size: few; J: TRBJ1-1; CDR3: CASSQDREVGTEAFF; DNA: TGCGCCAGCAGCCAAGATCGGGAGGTGGGCACTGAAGCTTTCTTT
V: TRBV25-1; D: NA; size: many; J: TRBJ2-7; CDR3: CASSGPHGGKHYEQYF; DNA: TGTGCCAGCAGTGGACCCCATGGGGGAAAGCACTACGAGCAGTACTTC
V: TRBV27; D: NA; size: NA; J: TRBJ2-2; CDR3: CASSFGRGTGGELFF; DNA: TGTGCCAGCAGTTTCGGAAGGGGCACAGGCGGGGAGCTGTTTTTT
V: TRBV20-1; D: NA; size: few; J: TRBJ2-4; CDR3: CSARWANIQYF; DNA: TGCAGTGCTAGGTGGGCGAACATTCAGTACTTC
V: TRBV10-3; D: NA; size: many; J: TRBJ2-1; CDR3: CASRKDSYNEQFF; DNA: TGTGCCTCCCGCAAGGACTCCTACAATGAGCAGTTCTTC
V: TRBV7-9; D: NA; size: many; J: TRBJ2-7; CDR3: CASSGSGSYEQYF; DNA: TGTGCCAGCAGCGGTAGCGGCTCCTACGAGCAGTACTTC
V: TRBV28; D: TRBD1; size: few; J: TRBJ1-4; CDR3: CASSPPGTGNEKLFF; DNA: TGTGCCAGCAGTCCACCCGGGACAGGGAACGAAAAACTGTTTTTT